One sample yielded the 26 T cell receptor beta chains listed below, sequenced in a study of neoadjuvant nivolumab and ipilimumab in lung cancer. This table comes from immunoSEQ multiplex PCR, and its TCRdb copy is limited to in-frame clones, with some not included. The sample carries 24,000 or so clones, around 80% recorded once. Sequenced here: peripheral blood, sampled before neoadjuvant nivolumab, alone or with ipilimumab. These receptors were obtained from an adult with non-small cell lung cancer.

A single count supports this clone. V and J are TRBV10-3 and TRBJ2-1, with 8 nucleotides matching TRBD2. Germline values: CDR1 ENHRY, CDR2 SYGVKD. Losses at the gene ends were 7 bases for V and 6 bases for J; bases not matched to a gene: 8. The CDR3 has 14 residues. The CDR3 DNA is TGTGCCATCACCCGGGGGGGCTGGGGCAATGAGCAGTTCTTC. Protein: CAITRGGWGNEQFF.

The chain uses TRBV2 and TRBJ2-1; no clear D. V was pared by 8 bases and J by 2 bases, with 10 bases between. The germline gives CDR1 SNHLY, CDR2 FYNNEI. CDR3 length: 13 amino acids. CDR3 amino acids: CASQEQTYNEQFF. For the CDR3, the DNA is TGTGCCAGCCAGGAGCAGACCTACAATGAGCAGTTCTTC.

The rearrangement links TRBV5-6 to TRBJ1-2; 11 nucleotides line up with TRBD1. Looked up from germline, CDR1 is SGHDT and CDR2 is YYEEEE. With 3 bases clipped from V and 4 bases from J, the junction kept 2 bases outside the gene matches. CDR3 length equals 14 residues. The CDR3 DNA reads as TGTGCCAGCAGCTCCGGGACAGGGGGCTATGGCTACACCTTC. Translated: CASSSGTGGYGYTF. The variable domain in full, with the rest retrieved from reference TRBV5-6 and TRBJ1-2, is DAGVTQSPTHLIKTRGQQVTLRCSPKSGHDTVSWYQQALGQGPQFIFQYYEEEERQRGNFPDRFSGHQFPNYSSELNVNALLLGDSALYLCASSSGTGGYGYTFGSGTRLTVV.

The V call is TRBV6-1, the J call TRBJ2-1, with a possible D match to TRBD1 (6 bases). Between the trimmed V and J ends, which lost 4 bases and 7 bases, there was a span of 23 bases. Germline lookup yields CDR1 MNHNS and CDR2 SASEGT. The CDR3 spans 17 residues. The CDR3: CASSGSWGRTRGNEQFF. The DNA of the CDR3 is TGTGCCAGCAGTGGCTCTTGGGGGCGTACCCGTGGGAATGAGCAGTTCTTC.

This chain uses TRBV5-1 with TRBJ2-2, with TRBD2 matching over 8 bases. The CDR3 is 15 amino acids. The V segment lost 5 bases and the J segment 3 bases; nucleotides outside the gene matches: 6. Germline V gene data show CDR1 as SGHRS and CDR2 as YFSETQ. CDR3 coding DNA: TGCGCCAGCAGATCGGGACTAGAGCACACCGGGGAGCTGTTTTTT. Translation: CASRSGLEHTGELFF.

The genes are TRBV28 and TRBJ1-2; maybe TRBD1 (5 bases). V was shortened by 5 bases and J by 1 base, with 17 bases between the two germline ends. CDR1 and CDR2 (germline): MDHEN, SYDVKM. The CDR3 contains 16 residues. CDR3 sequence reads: CASSLPWSGSNYGYTF. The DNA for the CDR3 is TGTGCCAGCAGTCTCCCTTGGTCAGGGAGTAACTATGGCTACACCTTC.

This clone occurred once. CDR3 DNA sequence: TGTGCCAGCAGCTTAAAGCCGGGACAGGGGATCACAGATACGCAGTATTTT. It translates to CASSLKPGQGITDTQYF. The chain carries TRBV7-3 and TRBJ2-3, with TRBD1 identical over 10 bases. CDR3 length: 17 amino acids. Germline lookup yields CDR1 SGHTA and CDR2 FQGTGA. V lost 1 base and J lost 2; bases outside the gene matches: 6.

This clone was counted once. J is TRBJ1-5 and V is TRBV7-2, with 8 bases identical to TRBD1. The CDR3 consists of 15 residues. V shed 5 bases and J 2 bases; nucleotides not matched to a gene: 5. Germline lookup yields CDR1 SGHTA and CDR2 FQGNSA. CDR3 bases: TGTGCCAGCAGCCTGACAGGGGTTGGCAATCAGCCCCAGCATTTT. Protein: CASSLTGVGNQPQHF. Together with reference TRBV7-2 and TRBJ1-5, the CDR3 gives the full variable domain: GAGVSQSPSNKVTEKGKDVELRCDPISGHTALYWYRQSLGQGLEFLIYFQGNSAPDKSGLPSDRFSAERTGGSVSTLTIQRTQQEDSAVYLCASSLTGVGNQPQHFGDGTRLSIL.

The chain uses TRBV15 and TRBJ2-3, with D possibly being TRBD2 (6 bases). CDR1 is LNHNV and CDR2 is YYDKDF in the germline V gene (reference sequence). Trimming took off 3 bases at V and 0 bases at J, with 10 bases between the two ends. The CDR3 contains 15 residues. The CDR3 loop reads CATSRAGGSTDTQYF. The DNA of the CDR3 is TGTGCCACCAGCAGGGCCGGGGGTAGCACAGATACGCAGTATTTT.

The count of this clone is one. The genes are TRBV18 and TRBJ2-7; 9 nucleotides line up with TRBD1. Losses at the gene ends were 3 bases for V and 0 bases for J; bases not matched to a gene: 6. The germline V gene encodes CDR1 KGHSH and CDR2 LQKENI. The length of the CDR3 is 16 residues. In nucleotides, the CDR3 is TGTGCCAGCTCACCCTTGGGGACAGGGAGCTCCTACGAGCAGTACTTC. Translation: CASSPLGTGSSYEQYF.

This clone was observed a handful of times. The DNA of the CDR3 is TGTGCCAGCAGCGGGGGGGGACTAGCTCTCTACGAGCAGTACTTC. Encoded protein: CASSGGGLALYEQYF. The chain employs TRBV11-2 and TRBJ2-7; 9 bases are a match to TRBD2. CDR3 size: 15 residues. V dropped 5 bases and J dropped 3; count of bases not matched to a gene: 8. Germline V CDR1 and CDR2: SGHAT, FQNNGV.

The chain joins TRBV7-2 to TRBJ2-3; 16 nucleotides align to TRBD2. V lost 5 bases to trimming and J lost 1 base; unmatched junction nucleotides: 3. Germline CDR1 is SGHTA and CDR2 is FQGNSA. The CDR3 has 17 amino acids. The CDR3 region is CASSTGTSGGGTDTQYF. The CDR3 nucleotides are TGTGCCAGCAGCACTGGGACTAGCGGGGGGGGCACAGATACGCAGTATTTT.

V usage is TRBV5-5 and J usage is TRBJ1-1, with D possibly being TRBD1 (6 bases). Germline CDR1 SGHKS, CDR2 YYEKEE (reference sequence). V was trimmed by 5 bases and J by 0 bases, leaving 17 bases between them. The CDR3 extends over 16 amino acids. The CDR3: CASSSQTGNMNTEAFF. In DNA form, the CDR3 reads TGTGCCAGCAGTTCGCAAACAGGGAATATGAACACTGAAGCTTTCTTT. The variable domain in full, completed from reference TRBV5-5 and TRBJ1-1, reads DAGVTQSPTHLIKTRGQQVTLRCSPISGHKSVSWYQQVLGQGPQFIFQYYEKEERGRGNFPDRFSARQFPNYSSELNVNALLLGDSALYLCASSSQTGNMNTEAFFGQGTRLTVV.

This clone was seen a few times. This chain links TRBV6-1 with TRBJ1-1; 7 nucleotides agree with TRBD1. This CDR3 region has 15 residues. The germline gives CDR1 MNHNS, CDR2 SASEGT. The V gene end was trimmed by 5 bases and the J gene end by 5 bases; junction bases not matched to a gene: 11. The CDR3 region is CASSIETGLVTEAFF. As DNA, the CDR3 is TGTGCCAGCAGTATAGAGACAGGGTTGGTTACTGAAGCTTTCTTT.

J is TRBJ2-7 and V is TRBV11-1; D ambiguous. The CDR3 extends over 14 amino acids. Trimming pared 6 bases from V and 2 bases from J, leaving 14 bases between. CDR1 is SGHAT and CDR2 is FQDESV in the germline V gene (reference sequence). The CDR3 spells CASRGGVLPYEQYF. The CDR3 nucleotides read TGTGCCAGCAGAGGCGGAGTCCTGCCCTACGAGCAGTACTTC.

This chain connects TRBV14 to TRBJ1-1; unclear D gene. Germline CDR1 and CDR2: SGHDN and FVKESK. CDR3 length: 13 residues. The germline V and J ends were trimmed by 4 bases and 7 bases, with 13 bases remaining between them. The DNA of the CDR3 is TGTGCCAGCAGCCCCGGGCCATGGGGTGAAGCTTTCTTT. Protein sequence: CASSPGPWGEAFF.

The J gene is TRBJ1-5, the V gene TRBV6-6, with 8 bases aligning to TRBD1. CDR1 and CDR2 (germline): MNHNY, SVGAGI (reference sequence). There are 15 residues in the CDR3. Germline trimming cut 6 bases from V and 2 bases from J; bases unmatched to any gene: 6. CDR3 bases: TGTGCCAGCAGATCGACAGGGGAAGGCAATCAGCCCCAGCATTTT. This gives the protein CASRSTGEGNQPQHF.

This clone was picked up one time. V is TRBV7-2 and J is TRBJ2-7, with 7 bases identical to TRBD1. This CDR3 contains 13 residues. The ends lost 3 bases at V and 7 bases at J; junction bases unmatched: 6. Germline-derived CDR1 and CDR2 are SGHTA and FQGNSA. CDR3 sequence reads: CASSFGTEREQYF. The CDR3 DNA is TGTGCCAGCAGCTTCGGGACAGAAAGGGAGCAGTACTTC.

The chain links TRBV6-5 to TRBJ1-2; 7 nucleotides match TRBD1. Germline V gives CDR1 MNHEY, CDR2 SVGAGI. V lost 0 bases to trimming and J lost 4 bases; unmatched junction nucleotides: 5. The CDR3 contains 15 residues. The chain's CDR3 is CASSYSSGGGYGYTF. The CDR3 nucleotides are TGTGCCAGCAGTTACTCGTCAGGGGGGGGCTATGGCTACACCTTC.

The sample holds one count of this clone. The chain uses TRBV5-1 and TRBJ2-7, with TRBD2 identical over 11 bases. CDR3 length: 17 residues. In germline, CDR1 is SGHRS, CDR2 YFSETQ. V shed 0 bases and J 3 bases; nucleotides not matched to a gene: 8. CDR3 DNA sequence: TGCGCCAGCAGCTTGGTCCCCGGAGGGACTAGCGGCTACGAGCAGTACTTC. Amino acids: CASSLVPGGTSGYEQYF.

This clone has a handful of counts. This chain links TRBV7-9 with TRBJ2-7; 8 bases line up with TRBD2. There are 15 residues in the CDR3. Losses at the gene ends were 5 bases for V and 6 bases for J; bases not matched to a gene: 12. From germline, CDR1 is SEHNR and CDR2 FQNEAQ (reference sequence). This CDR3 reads CASSPFGGGTSEQYF. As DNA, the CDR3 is TGTGCCAGCAGCCCCTTCGGGGGGGGCACCTCCGAGCAGTACTTC.

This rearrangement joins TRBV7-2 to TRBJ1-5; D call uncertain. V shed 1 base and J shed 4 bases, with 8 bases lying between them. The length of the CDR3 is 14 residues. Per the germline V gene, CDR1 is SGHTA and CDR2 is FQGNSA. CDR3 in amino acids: CASSLERPNQPQHF. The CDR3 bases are TGTGCCAGCAGCTTAGAGAGGCCTAATCAGCCCCAGCATTTT.

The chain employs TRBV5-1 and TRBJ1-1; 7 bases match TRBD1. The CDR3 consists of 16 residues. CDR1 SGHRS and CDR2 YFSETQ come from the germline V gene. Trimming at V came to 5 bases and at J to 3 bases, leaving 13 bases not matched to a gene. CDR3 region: CASSKQGPGFDTEAFF. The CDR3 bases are TGCGCCAGCAGTAAACAGGGGCCTGGATTTGACACTGAAGCTTTCTTT.

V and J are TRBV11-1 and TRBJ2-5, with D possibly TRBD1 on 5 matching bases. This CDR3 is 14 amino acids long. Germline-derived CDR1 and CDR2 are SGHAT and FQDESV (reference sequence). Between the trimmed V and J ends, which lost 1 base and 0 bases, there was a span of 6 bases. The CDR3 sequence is CASSLDRYQETQYF. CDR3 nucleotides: TGTGCCAGCAGCTTAGACAGGTACCAAGAGACCCAGTACTTC.

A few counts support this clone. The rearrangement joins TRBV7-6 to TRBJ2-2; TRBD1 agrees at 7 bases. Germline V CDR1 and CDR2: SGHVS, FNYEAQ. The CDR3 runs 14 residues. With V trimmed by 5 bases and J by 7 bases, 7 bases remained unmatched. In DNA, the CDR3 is TGTGCCAGCAGCCGGGACAGTAGAGGCGGGGAGCTGTTTTTT. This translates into CASSRDSRGGELFF.

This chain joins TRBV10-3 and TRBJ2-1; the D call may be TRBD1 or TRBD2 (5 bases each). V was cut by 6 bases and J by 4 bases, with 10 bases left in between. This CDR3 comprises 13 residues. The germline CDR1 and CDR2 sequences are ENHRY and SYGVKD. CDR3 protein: CAIRGRQYNEQFF. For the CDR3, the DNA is TGTGCCATCAGGGGACGACAGTACAATGAGCAGTTCTTC.